The rows below give T cell receptor beta chains drawn from one sample of a study of OX40 agonist ivuxolimab in advanced cancers. The method was immunoSEQ multiplex PCR; TCRdb's version includes in-frame clones alone and lacks a portion of them. The repertoire holds roughly 83,000 clones, with approximately 84% as singletons. Sequences were derived from CD4+ or CD8+ T cells sorted from blood, sampled in a trial of the OX40 agonist ivuxolimab. The source of these receptors is an adult with an advanced solid tumor such as melanoma, head and neck, liver or kidney cancer. Each CDR3 is given with its conserved first and last residue. Fields, in order: D gene, clone size, V gene, J gene, CDR3 protein, CDR3 DNA. A D gene is named only where the DNA matches it firmly. Size tells how often a clone was seen (once, few, many) or the class of an expanded clone, and some rows leave it out.

>.|.|TRBV9|TRBJ2-7
CAPDTGGEQYF
TGTGCCCCGGACACCGGTGGAGAGCAGTACTTC
>.|.|TRBV7-2|TRBJ1-3
CASSLAGGLVGNTIYF
TGTGCCAGCAGCTTAGCCGGAGGGTTGGTGGGAAACACCATATATTTT
>TRBD1|.|TRBV7-9|TRBJ1-3
CASRPTGTGNTIYF
TGTGCCAGCAGACCGACAGGGACCGGAAACACCATATATTTT
>.|.|TRBV5-8|TRBJ1-6
CASSPEGRSSPLHF
TGTGCCAGCAGCCCCGAGGGTCGCAGCTCACCCCTCCACTTT
>.|.|TRBV14|TRBJ2-3
CASSQEGLASIGF
TGTGCCAGCAGCCAAGAAGGGCTAGCTTCGATAGGTTTT
>.|.|TRBV7-2|TRBJ2-5
CASSFVTSPGETQYF
TGTGCCAGCAGCTTCGTCACATCTCCGGGGGAGACCCAGTACTTC
>.|few|TRBV30|TRBJ1-6
CAWSSERTSSYNSPLHF
TGTGCCTGGAGCTCCGAAAGGACTAGCTCCTATAATTCACCCCTCCACTTT
>.|.|TRBV18|TRBJ1-1
CASSPGRMNTEAFF
TGTGCCAGCTCCCCGGGACGTATGAACACTGAAGCTTTCTTT
>.|.|TRBV7-2|TRBJ2-7
CASSLVGGGWYEQYF
TGTGCCAGCAGCTTAGTAGGAGGGGGTTGGTACGAGCAGTACTTC
>.|.|TRBV6-5|TRBJ1-2
CASTGPGEGYTF
TGTGCCAGCACCGGACCAGGGGAGGGCTACACCTTC
>TRBD1|.|TRBV5-4|TRBJ1-1
CASSLGGTGANTEAFF
TGTGCCAGCAGCTTAGGAGGGACAGGGGCGAACACTGAAGCTTTCTTT
>.|.|TRBV27|TRBJ1-2
CASSLGPTQNGYTF
TGTGCCAGCAGTTTGGGACCCACTCAGAATGGCTACACCTTC
>TRBD1|once|TRBV19|TRBJ1-2
CASSTTGTGRSFGYGYTF
TGTGCCAGTAGTACTACCGGGACAGGGAGAAGTTTCGGCTATGGCTACACCTTC
>.|.|TRBV7-2|TRBJ2-3
CASSGAARDTQYF
TGTGCCAGCAGTGGCGCGGCAAGAGATACGCAGTATTTT
>.|.|TRBV11-2|TRBJ1-5
CASSLYTGANQPQHF
TGTGCCAGCAGCTTGTACACCGGGGCAAATCAGCCCCAGCATTTT
>.|few|TRBV18|TRBJ2-7
CASSPGSQLEQYF
TGTGCCAGCTCACCAGGGTCTCAACTCGAGCAGTACTTC
>.|few|TRBV6-5|TRBJ1-1
CASRQGPTPTEAFF
TGTGCCAGCAGACAGGGCCCGACCCCCACTGAAGCTTTCTTT
>.|.|TRBV9|TRBJ1-3
CASSVGGGLGNTIYF
TGTGCCAGCAGTGTAGGCGGGGGGCTTGGAAACACCATATATTTT
>.|.|TRBV19|TRBJ1-4
CASSSRTGSVNEKLFF
TGTGCCAGTAGTTCCAGAACAGGGTCCGTCAATGAAAAACTGTTTTTT